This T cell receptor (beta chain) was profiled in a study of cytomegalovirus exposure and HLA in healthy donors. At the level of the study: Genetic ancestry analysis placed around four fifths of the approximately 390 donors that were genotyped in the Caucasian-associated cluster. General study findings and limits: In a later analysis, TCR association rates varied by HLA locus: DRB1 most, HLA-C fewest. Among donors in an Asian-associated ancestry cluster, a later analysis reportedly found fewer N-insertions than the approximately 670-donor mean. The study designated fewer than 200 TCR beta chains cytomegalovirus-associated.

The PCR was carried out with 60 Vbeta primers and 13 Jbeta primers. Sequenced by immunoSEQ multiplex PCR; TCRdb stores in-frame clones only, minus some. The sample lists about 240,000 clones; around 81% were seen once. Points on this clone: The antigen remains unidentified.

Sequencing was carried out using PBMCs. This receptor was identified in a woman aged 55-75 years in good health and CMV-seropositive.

The CDR3 is CASSELRGREPYEQYF. CDR3 nucleotides: TGTGCCAGCAGTGAGTTACGCGGGAGGGAGCCCTACGAGCAGTACTTC. This chain connects TRBV2 to TRBJ2-7; 9 bases are a match to TRBD2. In germline, CDR1 is SNHLY, CDR2 FYNNEI. The trim removed 3 bases at V and 2 bases at J, leaving 8 bases unmatched. The CDR3 totals 16 residues.